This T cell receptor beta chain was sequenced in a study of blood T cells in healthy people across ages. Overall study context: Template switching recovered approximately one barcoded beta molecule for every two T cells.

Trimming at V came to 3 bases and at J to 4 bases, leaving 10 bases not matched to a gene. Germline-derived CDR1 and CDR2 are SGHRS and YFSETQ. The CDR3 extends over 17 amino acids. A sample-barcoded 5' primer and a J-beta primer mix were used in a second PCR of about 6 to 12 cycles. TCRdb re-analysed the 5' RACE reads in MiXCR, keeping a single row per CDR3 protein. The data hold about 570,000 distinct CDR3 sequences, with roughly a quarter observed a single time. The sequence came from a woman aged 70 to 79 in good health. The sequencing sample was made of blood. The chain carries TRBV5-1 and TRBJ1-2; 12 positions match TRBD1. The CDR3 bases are TGCGCCAGCAGCTCATCCTCCCCGGGACAGGGGGCCTATGGCTACACCTTC. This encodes CASSSSSPGQGAYGYTF.